This TCR beta chain emerged from a study of cytomegalovirus exposure and HLA in healthy donors. Notes on the study in general: In an earlier analysis, productive rearrangement rates for most beta V segments clustered near 90% or 30%.

The CDR3 consists of 16 residues. CDR1 and CDR2 from the germline V gene are MNHEY and SMNVEV (reference sequence). V was clipped by 6 bases and J by 2 bases; unmatched bases: 11. Comment on this clone: Its antigen is currently unknown.

The study ran its PCR with 60 Vbeta and 13 Jbeta primers. Here immunoSEQ multiplex PCR was the method, and the copy in TCRdb shows in-frame clones only, minus some. The sample consists of about 200,000 clones, over 65% of them appearing once. This receptor was taken from a man in his forties in good health and CMV-seronegative. Material: PBMCs. The rearrangement uses TRBV27 and TRBJ1-2, with TRBD1 identical over 8 bases. The CDR3 region has the DNA TGTGCCAGCAGCCCCGACTGGGACAGGCAAAACTATGGCTACACCTTC. Protein sequence: CASSPDWDRQNYGYTF.